One and the same sample provided the 18 T cell receptor beta chains below, sequenced in a study of T cell changes during pregnancy in multiple sclerosis (dated by TCRdb to about 2019). The library relied on the immunoSEQ multiplex PCR assay. Drawn from immuneACCESS, this table holds only the in-frame rearrangements with V and J called that TCRdb kept. Clones are partly lost; checked studies trace under half to an unresolved V gene and leave the rest unexplained. The sample includes under 120,000 clones, with more than 85% observed a single time. Of the sample, approximately 3.7% is held by the ten largest clones. Sequenced material: peripheral blood, taken after pregnancy. Receptor source: a female donor with multiple sclerosis, enrolled in a pregnancy study.

This chain connects TRBV4-2 to TRBJ2-3, with TRBD2 matching over 9 bases. The CDR3 covers 16 residues. Germline trimming cut 8 bases from V and 6 bases from J; bases unmatched to any gene: 15. The germline CDR1 and CDR2 sequences are LGHNA and YNFKEQ. CDR3: CASSLSGGLREDTQYF. The DNA of the CDR3 is TGTGCCAGCTCCCTTAGCGGGGGCCTGCGGGAGGATACGCAGTATTTT.

The rearrangement joins TRBV13 to TRBJ2-1; 10 bases are a match to TRBD1. Trimming at V came to 5 bases and at J to 6 bases, leaving 7 bases not matched to a gene. CDR1 and CDR2 (germline): PRHDT, FYEKMQ (reference sequence). This CDR3 is 15 amino acids long. Written as DNA, the CDR3 is TGTGCCAGCAGCCGGGACAGGGGAGACGGCAATGAGCAGTTCTTC. It yields the protein CASSRDRGDGNEQFF. Combining the CDR3 with reference TRBV13 and TRBJ2-1 gives the whole variable domain AAGVIQSPRHLIKEKRETATLKCYPIPRHDTVYWYQQGPGQDPQFLISFYEKMQSDKGSIPDRFSAQQFSDYHSELNMSSLELGDSALYFCASSRDRGDGNEQFFGPGTRLTVL.

V usage is TRBV6-5 and J usage is TRBJ2-3, with 9 nucleotides matching TRBD1. The CDR3 has 14 residues. The V gene's germline CDR1 is MNHEY and CDR2 SVGAGI. Trimming at V came to 5 bases and at J to 4 bases, leaving 4 bases not matched to a gene. CDR3 in amino acids: CASSTDRGSDTQYF. The CDR3 coding sequence is TGTGCCAGCAGTACTGACAGGGGGTCAGATACGCAGTATTTT.

The CDR3 reads CASSGGVDEQFF. The CDR3 coding sequence is TGTGCCAGCAGCGGAGGGGTAGATGAGCAGTTCTTC. This chain joins TRBV7-9 and TRBJ2-1, with D perhaps matching TRBD2 (6 bases). This CDR3 has 12 amino acids. V shed 5 bases and J shed 8 bases, with 10 bases lying between them. Germline CDR1 and CDR2: SEHNR and FQNEAQ (reference sequence).

The chain recombines TRBV4-1 with TRBJ2-3; D is undetermined. This CDR3 region has 12 residues. Germline CDR1 reads MGHRA; CDR2 reads YSYEKL. V was trimmed by 5 bases and J by 6 bases, leaving 9 bases between them. The CDR3 loop is CASSEGRDTQYF. The CDR3 nucleotides read TGCGCCAGCAGCGAAGGCCGGGATACGCAGTATTTT.

This clone has a single count. The chain links TRBV7-3 to TRBJ2-1, with TRBD2 matching over 7 bases. The CDR3 covers 13 residues. V was pared by 6 bases and J by 8 bases, with 7 bases of the junction left unmatched. Germline V gene data show CDR1 as SGHTA and CDR2 as FQGTGA. As DNA, the CDR3 is TGTGCCAGCAGATACGGGACTACCCATGAGCAGTTCTTC. Amino acids: CASRYGTTHEQFF.

This chain connects TRBV7-2 to TRBJ1-4, with TRBD1 matching 9 bases. Trimming removed 1 base from V and 4 bases from J; junction bases left unmatched: 4. Per the germline V gene, CDR1 is SGHTA and CDR2 is FQGNSA. The CDR3 spans 16 residues. CDR3 amino acids: CASSLDRQGGNEKLFF. The CDR3 nucleotides read TGTGCCAGCAGCTTAGACCGACAGGGGGGTAATGAAAAACTGTTTTTT.

The chain couples TRBV5-1 to TRBJ2-1; 9 nucleotides align to TRBD1. This CDR3 comprises 14 residues. The germline gives CDR1 SGHRS, CDR2 YFSETQ. Trimming removed 7 bases from V and 5 bases from J; junction bases left unmatched: 7. In DNA, the CDR3 is TGCGCCAGCTTCGACAGGGGGGAACACAATGAGCAGTTCTTC. Its translation: CASFDRGEHNEQFF.

The rearrangement links TRBV13 to TRBJ1-4, with a weak D call TRBD1 (6 bases). The CDR3 is made up of 13 amino acids. V lost 4 bases and J lost 7, with 10 bases in between. CDR1 PRHDT and CDR2 FYEKMQ come from the germline V gene (reference sequence). The CDR3 coding sequence is TGTGCCAGCAGCTCTGGGGGCGGTGAAAAACTGTTTTTT. Residues: CASSSGGGEKLFF.

The V and J genes are TRBV6-1 and TRBJ2-1, with TRBD2 identical over 8 bases. The CDR3 runs to 14 residues. CDR1 is MNHNS and CDR2 is SASEGT in the germline V gene. V lost 5 bases to trimming and J lost 6 bases; unmatched junction nucleotides: 6. This CDR3 reads CASSPGTSGNEQFF. DNA of the CDR3: TGTGCCAGCAGTCCCGGGACTAGTGGCAATGAGCAGTTCTTC.

The genes are TRBV13 and TRBJ1-2; D is perhaps TRBD1 (5 bases). The CDR3 covers 14 residues. V gave up 6 bases and J gave up 4 bases, with 15 bases separating them. Germline values: CDR1 PRHDT, CDR2 FYEKMQ (reference sequence). In DNA, the CDR3 is TGTGCCAGCAGAGAAGCAGGGTTCTCCTATGGCTACACCTTC. It is translated as CASREAGFSYGYTF.

The chain is built from TRBV11-2 and TRBJ2-2; 11 bases are shared with TRBD2. The CDR3 consists of 15 residues. Germline V lookup: CDR1 SGHAT, CDR2 FQNNGV. The junction had 3 bases not matched to a gene; V was cut back by 6 bases and J by 3 bases. The CDR3 nucleotides read TGTGCCAGCAGTAAGGGACTAGCGGACACCGGGGAGCTGTTTTTT. Translated, it gives CASSKGLADTGELFF. The whole variable domain, filled in from reference TRBV11-2 and TRBJ2-2, reads EAGVAQSPRYKIIEKRQSVAFWCNPISGHATLYWYQQILGQGPKLLIQFQNNGVVDDSQLPKDRFSAERLKGVDSTLKIQPAKLEDSAVYLCASSKGLADTGELFFGEGSRLTVL.

This clone was counted a single time. The chain recombines TRBV7-9 with TRBJ2-3; perhaps TRBD2 as D (6 bases). The CDR3 runs 17 residues. Germline assignment: CDR1 SEHNR and CDR2 FQNEAQ (reference sequence). Trimming took off 4 bases at V and 2 bases at J, with 19 bases between the two ends. CDR3 amino acids: CASSSLVAGRNTDTQYF. The CDR3 bases are TGTGCCAGCAGCTCCCTCGTGGCCGGGAGAAACACAGATACGCAGTATTTT.

The chain links TRBV6-6 to TRBJ1-1; a possible D gene is TRBD1 (6 bases). CDR3 size: 13 residues. V lost 5 bases, J lost 6 bases, and 13 bases lay in between. In germline, CDR1 is MNHNY, CDR2 SVGAGI (reference sequence). CDR3: CASSTQGLAEAFF. DNA of the CDR3: TGTGCCAGCAGTACCCAGGGGCTGGCTGAAGCTTTCTTT.

This clone was observed once. The rearrangement links TRBV25-1 to TRBJ2-3, with 12 bases that match TRBD2. J gave up 3 bases and V 8 bases, and 15 bases lay outside the gene matches. The germline gives CDR1 MGHDK, CDR2 SYGVNS. The CDR3 has 18 amino acids. The CDR3 coding sequence is TGTGCCAGCTCACGCGCGACTAGCGGGGGCGAGGGAACAGATACGCAGTATTTT. This codes for CASSRATSGGEGTDTQYF.

CDR3 amino acids: CASSLARAGGYTF. The CDR3 bases are TGTGCCAGCAGCTTGGCGAGGGCGGGCGGCTACACCTTC. The J gene is TRBJ1-2, the V gene TRBV7-8, with D uncertain. Trimming took 3 bases from V and 8 from J, leaving 13 bases between them. The CDR3 length is 13 residues. The germline V gene encodes CDR1 SGHVS and CDR2 FQNEAQ.

This sequence joins TRBV5-6 and TRBJ1-1; D not certain. Trimming pared 3 bases from V and 11 bases from J, leaving 11 bases between. The CDR3 extends over 11 amino acids. From germline, CDR1 is SGHDT and CDR2 YYEEEE. The CDR3 loop is CASSSPGGAFF. The CDR3 bases are TGTGCCAGCAGCTCCCCCGGCGGGGCTTTCTTT.

This chain uses TRBV4-1 with TRBJ2-1, with D possibly matching TRBD2 (6 bases). The length of the CDR3 is 15 residues. Germline V gene sequence: CDR1 MGHRA, CDR2 YSYEKL. Deletions cut 0 bases from V and 4 bases from J, with 10 bases between. The DNA for the CDR3 is TGCGCCAGCAGCCAAGATAGCAGCGGGTACAATGAGCAGTTCTTC. It is translated as CASSQDSSGYNEQFF.